This T cell receptor (beta chain) was observed in a study of T cell changes during pregnancy in multiple sclerosis. This clone was seen a handful of times. The CDR3 has 13 amino acids. CDR1 SQVTM and CDR2 ANQGSEA come from the germline V gene. Trimming left V 5 bases short and J 6 bases short, with 16 bases between. TCRdb keeps only in-frame clones here, not all; method: immunoSEQ multiplex PCR. The profile shows more than 95,000 clones, approximately 93% of them singletons. This receptor was identified in a female donor with multiple sclerosis, enrolled in a pregnancy study. The sequenced sample was peripheral blood, obtained after pregnancy. The chain carries TRBV29-1 and TRBJ1-1; D not certain. The DNA for the CDR3 is TGCAGCGTTTACGACGCGGGCAGACCTGAAGCTTTCTTT. Translating it yields CSVYDAGRPEAFF. Together with reference TRBV29-1 and TRBJ1-1, the CDR3 gives the full variable domain: SAVISQKPSRDICQRGTSLTIQCQVDSQVTMMFWYRQQPGQSLTLIATANQGSEATYESGFVIDKFPISRPNLTFSTLTVSNMSPEDSSIYLCSVYDAGRPEAFFGQGTRLTVV.